The clone carrying this T cell receptor beta chain appeared a few times. Its antigen remains unknown. These data originate in a study of regulatory T cells in long-lasting Graves disease. Study-level findings and limits: TRBV28, TRBJ1-2 and TRBJ2-5 were favored in persistent disease. It is possible that accuracy was reduced by the small size of the sample. TCR diversity was lower in persistent Graves' patients (versus newly diagnosed ones). New patients shared fewer public clonotypes (around 980) than persistent patients did (2,741).

Trimming pared 2 bases from V and 7 bases from J, leaving 9 bases between. The CDR3 has 13 amino acids. Germline V gene data show CDR1 as MNHEY and CDR2 as SVGEGT. Documented time point: persistent/refractory GD, antithyroid drugs over 5 years with positive TRAb. The TCR library was prepared using RNA isolated from PBMCs. According to the study, TCR beta libraries were built with iRepertoire HTBI primers and CDR3-region Arm-PCR. From the multiplex PCR reads, TCRdb called clonotypes with MiXCR, one entry per CDR3 protein. The table records about 450,000 distinct CDR3 sequences, 23% of them present only once.

The rearrangement uses TRBV6-2 or TRBV6-3 and TRBJ1-5; D gene unclear. The material was peripheral blood mononuclear cells (PBMCs), obtained when the disease was refractory, from a patient treated with antithyroid drugs. The TCR sequence derives from a female donor with Graves disease. The CDR3 sequence: CASSYLAGQPQHF. The CDR3 DNA is TGTGCCAGCAGTTACCTGGCTGGGCAGCCCCAGCATTTT.